The 13 T cell receptor beta chains below all came from one sample that was sequenced in a study of T cells in Graves' hyperthyroidism and ophthalmopathy. Researchers amplified the TCR beta CDR3 regions from RNA transcripts. The HTBI set primed first-round TCR CDR3 RT-PCR. TCRdb reanalysed the multiplex PCR reads using MiXCR and keeps one entry per CDR3 protein. Among about 640,000 distinct CDR3 sequences listed, under 25% were seen once. The sequencing input was blood. All receptors come from a man aged 30 to 45 with Graves' ophthalmopathy.

This clonotype was seen repeatedly, ten times or more. V usage is TRBV18 and J usage is TRBJ2-1; a possible D gene is TRBD2 (5 bases). Per the germline V gene, CDR1 is KGHSH and CDR2 is LQKENI. Trimming pared 2 bases from V and 7 bases from J, leaving 9 bases between. The CDR3 sequence is 13 residues long. DNA of the CDR3: TGTGCCAGCTCACCAAGTTCGGGGAATGAGCAGTTCTTC. Translating it yields CASSPSSGNEQFF.

This clonotype was detected a few times. V and J are TRBV28 and TRBJ2-5; D is ambiguous. V was cut by 6 bases and J by 5 bases, with 22 bases left in between. Germline loops: CDR1 MDHEN, CDR2 SYDVKM. This CDR3 has 16 amino acids. This chain's CDR3 is CASSPVPVGIAETQYF. The CDR3 bases are TGTGCCAGCAGCCCGGTCCCTGTCGGTATTGCGGAGACCCAGTACTTC. Full variable domain (outside the CDR3, taken from reference TRBV28 and TRBJ2-5): DVKVTQSSRYLVKRTGEKVFLECVQDMDHENMFWYRQDPGLGLRLIYFSYDVKMKEKGDIPEGYSVSREKKERFSLILESASTNQTSMYLCASSPVPVGIAETQYFGPGTRLLVL.

A few counts support this clonotype. V gene TRBV27 combines with J gene TRBJ1-2, with unresolved D. This CDR3 is built from 13 residues. Deletions cut 2 bases from V and 4 bases from J, with 8 bases between. In germline, CDR1 is MNHEY, CDR2 SMNVEV (reference sequence). This CDR3 reads CASSLDGFYGYTF. For the CDR3, the DNA is TGTGCCAGCAGTTTAGACGGATTCTATGGCTACACCTTC.

This clonotype has ten or more counts. The chain joins TRBV28 to TRBJ2-7; 7 nucleotides line up with TRBD1. CDR1 is MDHEN, CDR2 SYDVKM, per germline. The CDR3 has 15 amino acids. With V trimmed by 3 bases and J by 1 base, 6 bases remained unmatched. The CDR3 DNA is TGTGCCAGCAGTTTGGGACAGTACCTTTCCTACGAGCAGTACTTC. Translated, it gives CASSLGQYLSYEQYF.

With respect to this clonotype: A much more abundant neighbour one base away suggests this may be a read error. V is TRBV12-3 or TRBV12-4 and J is TRBJ2-5; D may be TRBD1 (6 bases). The CDR3 is made up of 13 amino acids. As DNA, the CDR3 is TGTGCCGGCAGTTTAGAGGGGGAAGAGACCCAGTACTTC. Protein sequence: CAGSLEGEETQYF.

This clonotype showed up many times. The genes are TRBV3-1 and TRBJ2-1; 9 bases fit TRBD1. The CDR3 contains 17 residues. CDR1 and CDR2 from the germline V gene are LGHDT and YNNKEL (reference sequence). Trimming cost V 1 base and J 6 bases; bases outside gene matches: 10. The CDR3 is CASSQVLLRQGVNEQFF. CDR3 nucleotides: TGTGCCAGCAGCCAAGTCTTGCTGAGACAGGGGGTCAATGAGCAGTTCTTC.

V and J are TRBV29-1 and TRBJ2-1; 10 bases match TRBD2. The CDR3 extends over 14 amino acids. CDR1 and CDR2 from the germline V gene are SQVTM and ANQGSEA. With 4 bases clipped from V and 8 bases from J, the junction kept 8 bases outside the gene matches. This CDR3 is CSVGPSGRGDEQFF. The CDR3 nucleotides read TGCAGCGTTGGCCCTAGCGGGAGAGGCGATGAGCAGTTCTTC.

A few counts support this clonotype. The V call is TRBV6-5, the J call TRBJ2-5; 8 bases are shared with TRBD1. J lost 4 bases, V lost 1 base, and 5 bases had no gene match. The CDR3 runs to 15 residues. CDR1 MNHEY and CDR2 SVGAGI come from the germline V gene. CDR3 sequence (DNA): TGTGCCAGCAGTTACTTAGGACAGGGCAGAGAGACCCAGTACTTC. Encoded protein: CASSYLGQGRETQYF.

This clonotype was observed many times. The CDR3 is CASSFRTPSTEAFF. The CDR3 coding sequence is TGTGCCAGCAGCTTTAGGACTCCGAGCACTGAAGCTTTCTTT. V and J are TRBV13 and TRBJ1-1; D gene unclear. The V gene's germline CDR1 is PRHDT and CDR2 FYEKMQ (reference sequence). CDR3 length: 14 residues. The V and J ends lost 3 bases and 4 bases respectively, with 12 bases between them.

This clonotype has at least ten counts. The chain is built from TRBV28 and TRBJ1-4, with D uncertain. The CDR3 sequence is 15 residues long. The germline gives CDR1 MDHEN, CDR2 SYDVKM. Trimming stripped 2 bases from V and 2 bases from J, with 9 bases between. The CDR3 region has the DNA TGTGCCAGCAGTTTACCGAGGATCACTAATGAAAAACTGTTTTTT. This translates into CASSLPRITNEKLFF.

The V call is TRBV10-3, the J call TRBJ2-7; D is perhaps TRBD1 (5 bases). Trimming stripped 9 bases from V and 4 bases from J, with 16 bases between. The CDR3 consists of 13 residues. CDR1 ENHRY and CDR2 SYGVKD come from the germline V gene. CDR3 residues: CAMAPGHTYEQYF. The DNA for the CDR3 is TGTGCCATGGCACCCGGACATACTTACGAGCAGTACTTC.

This clonotype has a single count. The V and J genes are TRBV6-1 and TRBJ2-7; no definite D call. CDR3 size: 14 residues. V gave up 6 bases and J gave up 2 bases, with 14 bases separating them. Germline V lookup: CDR1 MNHNS, CDR2 SASEGT. In DNA, the CDR3 is TGTGCCAGCAGGTCGGAACACTGGACCTACGAGCAGTACTTC. Its translation is CASRSEHWTYEQYF.

For this clonotype: A much more abundant neighbour one base away suggests this may be a read error. The V gene is TRBV6-1, the J gene TRBJ2-7, with 13 bases lining up with TRBD2. The germline CDR1 and CDR2 sequences are MNHNS and SASEGT. V trimming: 6 bases; J trimming: 1 base; junction bases outside the gene matches: 3. This CDR3 is built from 15 residues. The CDR3 bases are TGTGCCAGCAGCTCGACTAGCGGGAGGTCCTACGAGCAGTACTTC. As protein: CASSSTSGRSYEQYF.